This TCR beta chain came from a study of blood T cell repertoires in COVID-19. Profiled with immunoSEQ multiplex PCR; TCRdb holds only in-frame clones, not every one. The repertoire consists of 150,000 to 200,000 clones, with approximately 80% occurring once and the leading ten covering 17%. The V gene lost 3 bases and the J gene lost 5 bases, with 12 bases spanning the gap. Germline values: CDR1 SGDLS, CDR2 YYNGEE. The CDR3 covers 13 residues. V usage is TRBV9 and J usage is TRBJ2-7; no firm D call. The sample consisted of PBMCs or T cells enriched from blood (not recorded which). This TCR came from a woman aged 45-65 years who had recovered from COVID-19. The DNA for the CDR3 is TGTGCCAGCAGCGACGGGTTCGTTGACGAGCAGTACTTC. As protein: CASSDGFVDEQYF.